Below, one T cell receptor beta chain is given with its context. Its specificity is unknown. The sample comes from a study of cytomegalovirus exposure and HLA in healthy donors. Study-wide context: The same platform was used for the roughly 120 validation repertoires and the roughly 730 first-cohort repertoires, a later analysis reported.

Measured with immunoSEQ multiplex PCR; TCRdb has only the in-frame clones, and not every one. Of under 200,000 clones detected, roughly 96% appear once; the ten largest clones hold more than 0.7%. Points from the study as a whole: Overall, 164 TCR beta chains were annotated as cytomegalovirus-associated.

Sequenced: PBMCs. The TCR originated in a woman between 18 and 29 years old in good health and CMV-seronegative.

The CDR3 here is CASSVGRTGGTEAFF. CDR3 DNA: TGTGCCAGCAGCGTAGGCAGGACAGGGGGGACTGAAGCTTTCTTT. The chain carries TRBV9 and TRBJ1-1; 10 bases fit TRBD1. CDR1 and CDR2 from the germline V gene are SGDLS and YYNGEE. V gave up 0 bases and J gave up 5 bases; unmatched junction bases: 4. The CDR3 covers 15 residues.